These 14 T cell receptor beta chains share one sample of origin, sequenced in a study of glioma-infiltrating T cells after dendritic cell vaccination (dated by TCRdb to about 2016). The method behind the library was the immunoSEQ multiplex PCR assay. The table comes from immuneACCESS by way of TCRdb, which keeps in-frame sequences with V and J called. Part of the clones is missing from these tables; in studies checked, under half for an unresolved V gene and the rest for unknown reasons. This sample gives tens of thousands of clones in total; more than 85% of them show up just once. Roughly 2.2% of the sample rests with the top ten. Sequencing used blood, obtained before dendritic cell vaccination. The receptors stem from a human donor with glioblastoma.

Turning to this clone: One end of the junction does not line up with germline, which may come from a read error. This chain joins TRBV7-7 and TRBJ2-3, with a possible D match to TRBD1 (5 bases). CDR1 is SSHAT and CDR2 is FNYEAQ in the germline V gene (reference sequence). The CDR3 runs to 15 residues. CDR3 sequence: CASSSAGLGADTQYF. CDR3 sequence (DNA): TGTGCTAGCAGCTCGGCAGGTCTAGGGGCAGATACGCAGTATTTT.

The chain joins TRBV6-5 to TRBJ1-5; tentatively, D is TRBD1 (5 bases). This CDR3 is built from 14 residues. CDR1 is MNHEY, CDR2 SVGAGI, per germline. Trimming cost V 0 bases and J 6 bases, with 9 bases left between them. CDR3 sequence reads: CASSYSTASQPQHF. CDR3 DNA sequence: TGTGCCAGCAGTTACTCGACAGCTAGTCAGCCCCAGCATTTT.

The rearrangement uses TRBV2 and TRBJ2-7; 12 bases line up with TRBD1. The germline V gene encodes CDR1 SNHLY and CDR2 FYNNEI. The J segment lost 0 bases and the V segment lost 5 bases, leaving 8 bases of the junction unmatched. This CDR3 has 17 amino acids. This chain's CDR3 is CASSSGTGGISSYEQYF. CDR3 in DNA: TGTGCCAGCAGTTCCGGGACAGGGGGCATCAGCTCCTACGAGCAGTACTTC.

This clone has more than one count but fewer than ten. The chain has TRBV10-2 and TRBJ2-3, with TRBD2 identical over 11 bases. Germline lookup yields CDR1 WSHSY and CDR2 SAAADI. The CDR3 consists of 13 residues. V dropped 6 bases and J dropped 5; count of bases not matched to a gene: 1. CDR3 residues: CASRLAGEDTQYF. CDR3 coding DNA: TGCGCCAGCAGACTAGCGGGGGAAGATACGCAGTATTTT.

The chain links TRBV4-2 to TRBJ1-2; unclear D gene. The V end lost 5 bases, the J end lost 1 base, and 8 bases lay between the germline ends. There are 13 residues in the CDR3. CDR1 LGHNA and CDR2 YNFKEQ come from the germline V gene. The CDR3 here is CASSEGNNYGYTF. In DNA, the CDR3 is TGTGCCAGCAGCGAGGGAAATAACTATGGCTACACCTTC.

The chain recombines TRBV5-1 with TRBJ1-6; 11 nucleotides match TRBD1. The CDR3 runs 17 residues. Trimming at V came to 4 bases and at J to 9 bases, leaving 12 bases not matched to a gene. CDR1 is SGHRS and CDR2 is YFSETQ in the germline V gene. Here the CDR3 reads CASSNEPGQGVSSPLHF. The CDR3 DNA sequence: TGCGCCAGCAGCAACGAACCGGGACAGGGGGTTAGTTCACCCCTCCACTTT.

The CDR3 sequence: CASSLAAASTETQYF. The DNA for the CDR3 is TGTGCCAGCAGCTTAGCGGCCGCTAGCACGGAGACCCAGTACTTC. V usage is TRBV7-9 and J usage is TRBJ2-5, with D perhaps TRBD2 (5 bases). This CDR3 has 15 residues. V lost 0 bases and J lost 5, with 13 bases in between. Germline lookup yields CDR1 SEHNR and CDR2 FQNEAQ (reference sequence).

The CDR3 sequence: CASSPPEGVQNTEAFF. As DNA, the CDR3 is TGTGCCAGCTCACCCCCTGAGGGGGTCCAGAACACTGAAGCTTTCTTT. The chain has TRBV18 and TRBJ1-1, with D maybe TRBD1 (6 bases). CDR1 and CDR2 from the germline V gene are KGHSH and LQKENI. This CDR3 has 16 residues. V shed 3 bases and J shed 1 base, with 15 bases lying between them.

The CDR3 nucleotides are TGTGCCAGCAGTTACACAGGACCCCGAGAGACCCAGTACTTC. This translates into CASSYTGPRETQYF. The chain uses TRBV28 and TRBJ2-5, with D tentatively TRBD1 (5 bases). CDR3 length: 14 residues. The germline gives CDR1 MDHEN, CDR2 SYDVKM. V lost 4 bases to trimming and J lost 4 bases, with 13 bases between them.

The rearrangement joins TRBV6-1 to TRBJ2-4, with 8 bases matching TRBD1. The germline gives CDR1 MNHNS, CDR2 SASEGT. J gave up 4 bases and V 2 bases, and 16 bases lay outside the gene matches. This CDR3 is 19 amino acids long. For the CDR3, the DNA is TGTGCCAGCAGTGAATTTACCCATGGACAGGGAACCTCAAAAAACATTCAGTACTTC. Its protein product is CASSEFTHGQGTSKNIQYF.

CDR3 in amino acids: CASSGVGGRGEQFF. CDR3 sequence (DNA): TGTGCCAGCAGTGGGGTTGGGGGACGGGGGGAGCAGTTCTTC. The rearrangement links TRBV6-5 to TRBJ2-1, with D maybe TRBD2 (6 bases). Trimming took off 5 bases at V and 10 bases at J, with 18 bases between the two ends. From germline, CDR1 is MNHEY and CDR2 SVGAGI. The CDR3 spans 14 residues.

The chain links TRBV10-3 to TRBJ1-4, with D perhaps TRBD1 (5 bases). Trimming shortened V by 2 bases and J by 0 bases, and 10 bases separated the two germline ends. The germline V gene encodes CDR1 ENHRY and CDR2 SYGVKD. CDR3 length equals 16 residues. The CDR3 nucleotides are TGTGCCATCAGTGAGGGGTGGGGCACAACTAATGAAAAACTGTTTTTT. This gives the protein CAISEGWGTTNEKLFF.

The chain combines TRBV4-2 with TRBJ2-3; 8 bases map to TRBD2. Unmatched junction bases numbered 14, after V lost 4 bases and J lost 8 bases. This CDR3 has 16 amino acids. Germline V gene lookup returns CDR1 LGHNA and CDR2 YNFKEQ. CDR3 residues: CASSPSRAGGGGTQYF. The CDR3 coding sequence is TGTGCCAGCAGCCCGAGTCGGGCGGGGGGCGGTGGTACGCAGTATTTT.

J is TRBJ1-4 and V is TRBV7-9; D ambiguous. The germline V gene encodes CDR1 SEHNR and CDR2 FQNEAQ (reference sequence). With 2 bases removed from V and 8 bases from J, the gap between germline ends came to 18 bases. This CDR3 has 16 amino acids. CDR3 loop: CASSLLNLGVWEKLFF. The CDR3 bases are TGTGCCAGCAGCTTATTGAATTTGGGCGTATGGGAAAAACTGTTTTTT.